The 17 T cell receptor beta chains given below trace back to one sample, sequenced in a study of cytomegalovirus exposure and HLA in healthy donors. The PCR made use of 60 Vbeta and 13 Jbeta primers. The data were produced by immunoSEQ multiplex PCR, yet TCRdb's version contains in-frame clones alone and is incomplete. The data show roughly 180,000 clones, with about 82% seen just once and roughly 2% held by the top ten. Sequencing was carried out using PBMCs. The origin of the receptors is a woman aged 30 to 39 in good health and CMV-seronegative.

This clone has a single count. The chain uses TRBV6-6 and TRBJ1-5, with 11 bases lining up with TRBD1. J lost 4 bases, V lost 5 bases, and 4 bases had no gene match. This CDR3 spans 15 amino acids. From germline, CDR1 is MNHNY and CDR2 SVGAGI (reference sequence). The CDR3 protein is CASSQGQGGNQPQHF. As DNA, the CDR3 is TGTGCCAGCAGTCAGGGACAGGGGGGAAATCAGCCCCAGCATTTT.

This clone was observed a single time. The gene calls are TRBV10-2 and TRBJ2-3; D is unresolved. The CDR3 extends over 11 amino acids. The germline V gene encodes CDR1 WSHSY and CDR2 SAAADI. V shed 6 bases and J shed 5 bases, with 6 bases lying between them. The CDR3 is CASSPRDTQYF. CDR3 nucleotide sequence: TGCGCCAGCAGCCCCAGAGATACGCAGTATTTT.

The chain combines TRBV5-6 with TRBJ1-1; a weak D match, TRBD1 (6 bases). Deletions cut 4 bases from V and 4 bases from J, with 17 bases between. The CDR3 totals 15 residues. Germline CDR1 reads SGHDT; CDR2 reads YYEEEE. CDR3 region: CASSGRQAVTTEAFF. The CDR3 DNA reads as TGTGCCAGCAGCGGAAGACAGGCGGTGACCACTGAAGCTTTCTTT.

The chain links TRBV6-1 to TRBJ1-5, with no clear D. The CDR3 consists of 13 residues. Germline CDR1 MNHNS, CDR2 SASEGT. V lost 2 bases and J 4 bases, leaving 6 bases between the germline ends. The CDR3 DNA is TGTGCCAGCAGTGAAAATCGGAATCAGCCCCAGCATTTT. Encoded protein: CASSENRNQPQHF.

The V call is TRBV2, the J call TRBJ1-2, with D possibly being TRBD1 (5 bases). The germline V gene encodes CDR1 SNHLY and CDR2 FYNNEI. V was trimmed by 4 bases and J by 3 bases, leaving 12 bases between them. This CDR3 contains 14 residues. The CDR3 loop reads CASSAQGTDYGYTF. CDR3 coding DNA: TGTGCCAGCAGTGCCCAGGGTACTGACTATGGCTACACCTTC.

V gene TRBV27 combines with J gene TRBJ1-1; TRBD1 is a possible D gene (5 bases). The germline gives CDR1 MNHEY, CDR2 SMNVEV (reference sequence). The V and J ends lost 4 bases and 0 bases respectively, with 12 bases between them. This CDR3 spans 15 amino acids. This CDR3 reads CASSSPGLMNTEAFF. The CDR3, as DNA: TGTGCCAGCAGTTCCCCAGGGCTCATGAACACTGAAGCTTTCTTT.

This rearrangement joins TRBV4-3 to TRBJ2-7; TRBD1 matches 11 bases. Unmatched junction bases numbered 4, after V lost 1 base and J lost 2 bases. The CDR3 extends over 16 amino acids. CDR1 and CDR2 (germline): LGHNA, YSLEER. The CDR3 region has the DNA TGCGCCAGCAGCCAAGGGGGACAGGGGGTAACCTACGAGCAGTACTTC. As protein: CASSQGGQGVTYEQYF.

The V call is TRBV2, the J call TRBJ1-6; TRBD1 agrees at 11 bases. The V gene's germline CDR1 is SNHLY and CDR2 FYNNEI. CDR3 length: 20 amino acids. The V gene end was trimmed by 7 bases and the J gene end by 6 bases; junction bases not matched to a gene: 20. CDR3 loop: CASTDSGQGAGSLFNSPLHF. DNA of the CDR3: TGTGCCAGCACCGACTCAGGACAGGGGGCCGGTTCTTTGTTTAATTCACCCCTCCACTTT. The full variable domain, its missing parts supplied by reference TRBV2 and TRBJ1-6, is EPEVTQTPSHQVTQMGQEVILRCVPISNHLYFYWYRQILGQKVEFLVSFYNNEISEKSEIFDDQFSVERPDGSNFTLKIRSTKLEDSAMYFCASTDSGQGAGSLFNSPLHFGNGTRLTVT.

Details on this clone: In the same sample, other DNA sequences code for this CDR3. This chain links TRBV6-6 with TRBJ1-1; perhaps TRBD1 as D (5 bases). V lost 0 bases, J lost 4 bases, and 6 bases lay in between. The CDR3 runs to 13 residues. Germline V gives CDR1 MNHNY, CDR2 SVGAGI (reference sequence). CDR3 sequence: CASSYSQGTEAFF. DNA of the CDR3: TGTGCCAGCAGTTACTCGCAGGGCACTGAAGCTTTCTTT.

This clone turned up a few times. In DNA, the CDR3 is TGTGCCAGCAGTTACGGGCAGGGTTTTAGGTTTGGCTACACCTTC. Translating it yields CASSYGQGFRFGYTF. This chain joins TRBV6-6 and TRBJ1-2; TRBD1 might be the D (5 bases). Germline loops: CDR1 MNHNY, CDR2 SVGAGI (reference sequence). Trimming cost V 2 bases and J 7 bases, with 17 bases left between them. The CDR3 has 15 residues.

The chain uses TRBV30 and TRBJ1-5; the D is unclear. The germline V and J ends were trimmed by 2 bases and 0 bases, with 11 bases remaining between them. The germline gives CDR1 GTSNPN, CDR2 SVGIG (reference sequence). The CDR3 is 15 amino acids. The CDR3 bases are TGTGCCTGGAGTCGGTCTTCTGGTAGCAATCAGCCCCAGCATTTT. Translated: CAWSRSSGSNQPQHF.

The rearrangement uses TRBV6-1 and TRBJ1-2, with TRBD1 identical over 9 bases. This CDR3 contains 14 residues. Germline trimming cut 4 bases from V and 5 bases from J; bases unmatched to any gene: 5. CDR1 is MNHNS, CDR2 SASEGT, per germline. CDR3 DNA: TGTGCCAGCAGTGCCACAGGGGGCGGGTATGGCTACACCTTC. Its protein is CASSATGGGYGYTF.

This clone came up a few times. This sequence joins TRBV7-2 and TRBJ1-2; a possible D gene is TRBD1 (6 bases). Germline CDR1 is SGHTA and CDR2 is FQGNSA. The CDR3 runs 15 residues. V was cut by 5 bases and J by 0 bases, with 13 bases left in between. This CDR3 is CASSPQRTANYGYTF. The CDR3 coding sequence is TGTGCCAGCAGCCCACAACGGACAGCTAACTATGGCTACACCTTC.

V is TRBV5-1 and J is TRBJ2-5, with D unresolved. Trimming removed 2 bases from V and 3 bases from J, with 2 bases in between. The CDR3 totals 11 residues. Germline assignment: CDR1 SGHRS and CDR2 YFSETQ. CDR3 DNA sequence: TGCGCCAGCAGCTTTAAAGAGACCCAGTACTTC. Its translation is CASSFKETQYF.

This CDR3 is CAWMPGRGEKLFF. CDR3 in DNA: TGTGCCTGGATGCCGGGAAGAGGTGAAAAACTGTTTTTT. This rearrangement joins TRBV30 to TRBJ1-4, with D unclear. CDR1 is GTSNPN and CDR2 is SVGIG in the germline V gene (reference sequence). This CDR3 has 13 residues. V was cut by 4 bases and J by 7 bases, with 13 bases left in between.

The rearrangement joins TRBV6-5 to TRBJ2-1, with 7 positions matching TRBD2. The CDR3 consists of 16 residues. With V trimmed by 2 bases and J by 2 bases, 6 bases remained unmatched. Per germline, CDR1 MNHEY and CDR2 SVGAGI. The CDR3 spells CASSYGGGSTYNEQFF. Here the CDR3 DNA reads TGTGCCAGCAGTTACGGGGGGGGGTCTACCTACAATGAGCAGTTCTTC.

The chain couples TRBV7-8 to TRBJ1-4; 9 bases line up with TRBD1. Germline V CDR1 and CDR2: SGHVS, FQNEAQ. The CDR3 contains 15 residues. V was pared by 5 bases and J by 7 bases, with 8 bases of the junction left unmatched. The CDR3 sequence: CASSPQGAISEKLFF. CDR3 DNA: TGTGCCAGCAGCCCACAGGGGGCTATAAGTGAAAAACTGTTTTTT.